Presented here are 5 T cell receptor beta chains from one specimen sequenced in a study of blood T cell repertoires in COVID-19. Profiling relied on immunoSEQ multiplex PCR, and the TCRdb table lists in-frame clones only, not all of them. This sample has more than 150,000 clones, with 80% to 90% found just once. Input material: peripheral blood. These receptor sequences come from a woman over 75 with COVID-19, enrolled during active disease.

The chain is built from TRBV6-2 or TRBV6-3 and TRBJ2-1; 7 bases agree with TRBD2. The V gene's germline CDR1 is MNHEY and CDR2 SVGEGT. The CDR3 contains 12 residues. Trimming removed 0 bases from V and 12 bases from J; junction bases left unmatched: 2. CDR3 sequence (DNA): TGTGCCAGCAGTTACTCTCGGACTAGGCAGTTCTTC. Translation: CASSYSRTRQFF.

The chain is built from TRBV10-3 and TRBJ1-1, with 9 bases matching TRBD1. V gave up 4 bases and J gave up 3 bases; unmatched junction bases: 3. The CDR3 runs to 14 residues. From germline, CDR1 is ENHRY and CDR2 SYGVKD. CDR3 in amino acids: CAISVRDRDTEAFF. The CDR3 DNA reads as TGTGCCATCAGTGTCCGGGACAGGGACACTGAAGCTTTCTTT.

The rearrangement uses TRBV7-8 and TRBJ1-5; 7 positions match TRBD1. This CDR3 contains 12 residues. V lost 1 base, J lost 14 bases, and 5 bases stayed unmatched. Germline V CDR1 and CDR2: SGHVS, FQNEAQ. The CDR3 reads CASSLGAGGKHF. CDR3 nucleotide sequence: TGTGCCAGCAGCTTAGGGGCAGGGGGAAAGCATTTT. The variable domain in full, completed from reference TRBV7-8 and TRBJ1-5, reads GAGVSQSPRYKVAKRGQDVALRCDPISGHVSLFWYQQALGQGPEFLTYFQNEAQLDKSGLPSDRFFAERPEGSVSTLKIQRTQQEDSAVYLCASSLGAGGKHFGDGTRLSIL.

This clone was found a few times. J is TRBJ2-7 and V is TRBV5-6, with TRBD2 matching over 14 bases. V trimming: 3 bases; J trimming: 6 bases; junction bases outside the gene matches: 11. Germline V gives CDR1 SGHDT, CDR2 YYEEEE. The CDR3 spans 17 residues. The CDR3 coding sequence is TGTGCCAGCAGCTCCTTAATGACTAGCGGGAGGGAGATCGAGCAGTACTTC. It specifies CASSSLMTSGREIEQYF.

The chain is built from TRBV24-1 and TRBJ2-1; 10 bases line up with TRBD1. CDR1 and CDR2 (germline): KGHDR, SFDVKD. CDR3 length: 19 amino acids. Trimming at V came to 0 bases and at J to 0 bases, leaving 7 bases not matched to a gene. CDR3 region: CATSDLPGQGPSSYNEQFF. Here the CDR3 DNA reads TGTGCCACCAGTGATTTGCCGGGACAGGGGCCTAGCTCCTACAATGAGCAGTTCTTC.